Listed below are T cell receptor beta chains from one sample, sequenced in a study of cytomegalovirus exposure and HLA in healthy donors. Clones were read by immunoSEQ multiplex PCR, and TCRdb kept only the in-frame ones, dropping some. The record lists about 90,000 clones, of which the ten most abundant hold 3% to 3.5%. Sequencing input: PBMCs. These receptors all come from a woman in her twenties or thirties in good health and CMV-seronegative. The CDR3 runs from the conserved cysteine through the conserved F or W. D genes are given only for firm matches. A clone size is listed for some rows: how often the clone was seen (once, few, many), or a class if it is expanded.

v_call: TRBV18; d_call: -; cdr3_length: 12; j_call: TRBJ1-1; clone_size: -; cdr3_aa: CASSPLSGEAFF; cdr3_nt: TGTGCCAGCTCACCACTTTCCGGGGAAGCTTTCTTT
v_call: TRBV28; d_call: TRBD1; cdr3_length: 16; j_call: TRBJ2-7; clone_size: -; cdr3_aa: CASSGPGQGAQYEQYF; cdr3_nt: TGTGCCAGCAGTGGTCCGGGACAGGGGGCACAGTACGAGCAGTACTTC
v_call: TRBV2; d_call: -; cdr3_length: 14; j_call: TRBJ1-5; clone_size: -; cdr3_aa: CASSDSGGHQPQHF; cdr3_nt: TGTGCCAGCAGTGACAGTGGAGGCCACCAGCCCCAGCATTTT
v_call: TRBV19; d_call: -; cdr3_length: 13; j_call: TRBJ1-2; clone_size: -; cdr3_aa: CASSLGRSGGYTF; cdr3_nt: TGTGCCAGTAGTCTTGGTCGCTCGGGGGGCTACACCTTC
v_call: TRBV6-1; d_call: TRBD1; cdr3_length: 16; j_call: TRBJ1-6; clone_size: -; cdr3_aa: CASSDTRGTGDSPLHF; cdr3_nt: TGTGCCAGCAGTGATACACGGGGGACAGGGGATTCACCCCTCCACTTT
v_call: TRBV25-1; d_call: TRBD1; cdr3_length: 16; j_call: TRBJ2-1; clone_size: -; cdr3_aa: CASSEWGDRDYNEQFF; cdr3_nt: TGTGCCAGCAGTGAATGGGGGGACAGGGACTACAATGAGCAGTTCTTC
v_call: TRBV25-1; d_call: -; cdr3_length: 14; j_call: TRBJ1-1; clone_size: -; cdr3_aa: CASRAGAANTEAFF; cdr3_nt: TGTGCCAGCAGAGCTGGGGCGGCGAACACTGAAGCTTTCTTT
v_call: TRBV6-6; d_call: TRBD1; cdr3_length: 15; j_call: TRBJ1-5; clone_size: -; cdr3_aa: CASRRDRGLGQPQHF; cdr3_nt: TGTGCCAGCAGACGGGACAGGGGGCTAGGTCAGCCCCAGCATTTT
v_call: TRBV30; d_call: -; cdr3_length: 13; j_call: TRBJ2-7; clone_size: -; cdr3_aa: CAWRAGSSYEQYF; cdr3_nt: TGTGCCTGGAGGGCGGGGAGCTCCTACGAGCAGTACTTC
v_call: TRBV9; d_call: TRBD1; cdr3_length: 14; j_call: TRBJ1-4; clone_size: -; cdr3_aa: CASSVGLRGRQLFF; cdr3_nt: TGTGCCAGCAGCGTAGGGTTAAGGGGGCGCCAACTGTTTTTT
v_call: TRBV5-6; d_call: -; cdr3_length: 15; j_call: TRBJ1-4; clone_size: -; cdr3_aa: CASSFSGLTNEKLFF; cdr3_nt: TGTGCCAGCAGCTTCTCAGGGCTAACTAATGAAAAACTGTTTTTT
v_call: TRBV27; d_call: -; cdr3_length: 13; j_call: TRBJ2-7; clone_size: -; cdr3_aa: CASSLDYSYEQYF; cdr3_nt: TGTGCCAGCAGTTTAGACTACTCCTACGAGCAGTACTTC
v_call: TRBV4-1; d_call: TRBD1; cdr3_length: 16; j_call: TRBJ1-5; clone_size: -; cdr3_aa: CASSLGQGAWNQPQHF; cdr3_nt: TGCGCCAGCAGCCTAGGACAGGGGGCTTGGAATCAGCCCCAGCATTTT
v_call: TRBV18; d_call: TRBD1; cdr3_length: 14; j_call: TRBJ1-2; clone_size: -; cdr3_aa: CASLTGDPDYGYTF; cdr3_nt: TGTGCCAGCTTAACAGGGGACCCCGACTATGGCTACACCTTC
v_call: TRBV27; d_call: TRBD1; cdr3_length: 15; j_call: TRBJ1-2; clone_size: -; cdr3_aa: CASSSLRGLYYGYTF; cdr3_nt: TGTGCCAGCAGTTCCCTCAGGGGGCTGTACTATGGCTACACCTTC
v_call: TRBV27; d_call: TRBD2; cdr3_length: 14; j_call: TRBJ2-7; clone_size: -; cdr3_aa: CASSWSGVAYEQYF; cdr3_nt: TGTGCCAGCAGTTGGAGCGGGGTCGCCTACGAGCAGTACTTC
v_call: TRBV7-2; d_call: TRBD2; cdr3_length: 15; j_call: TRBJ2-1; clone_size: -; cdr3_aa: CASSLGLAYYNEQFF; cdr3_nt: TGTGCCAGCAGCTTAGGACTAGCGTACTACAATGAGCAGTTCTTC
v_call: TRBV7-8; d_call: -; cdr3_length: 15; j_call: TRBJ1-1; clone_size: -; cdr3_aa: CASSPAGWGGSEAFF; cdr3_nt: TGTGCCAGCAGCCCAGCGGGGTGGGGCGGGAGTGAAGCTTTCTTT
v_call: TRBV11-1; d_call: -; cdr3_length: 13; j_call: TRBJ1-1; clone_size: -; cdr3_aa: CASSEPPGDEAFF; cdr3_nt: TGTGCCAGCAGCGAACCACCAGGGGATGAAGCTTTCTTT
v_call: TRBV6-4; d_call: TRBD2; cdr3_length: 17; j_call: TRBJ2-3; clone_size: medium-sized; cdr3_aa: CASSDTTSGGGTDTQYF; cdr3_nt: TGTGCCAGCAGTGACACGACTAGCGGGGGTGGCACAGATACGCAGTATTTT
v_call: TRBV7-7; d_call: -; cdr3_length: 13; j_call: TRBJ2-5; clone_size: -; cdr3_aa: CASSLDSQETQYF; cdr3_nt: TGTGCTAGCAGCCTGGACAGTCAAGAGACCCAGTACTTC
v_call: TRBV27; d_call: -; cdr3_length: 14; j_call: TRBJ1-1; clone_size: -; cdr3_aa: CASAKSGRDTEAFF; cdr3_nt: TGTGCCAGCGCCAAAAGCGGGCGCGACACTGAAGCTTTCTTT
v_call: TRBV27; d_call: -; cdr3_length: 12; j_call: TRBJ2-1; clone_size: -; cdr3_aa: CASSLRGNEQFF; cdr3_nt: TGTGCCAGCAGTTTAAGAGGCAATGAGCAGTTCTTC
v_call: TRBV18; d_call: TRBD1; cdr3_length: 15; j_call: TRBJ1-5; clone_size: -; cdr3_aa: CASSPMRTGDQPQHF; cdr3_nt: TGTGCCAGCTCACCAATGAGGACAGGGGACCAGCCCCAGCATTTT
v_call: TRBV7-3; d_call: -; cdr3_length: 13; j_call: TRBJ2-1; clone_size: -; cdr3_aa: CASSPTGPNEQFF; cdr3_nt: TGTGCCAGCAGCCCTACAGGGCCCAATGAGCAGTTCTTC
v_call: TRBV28; d_call: -; cdr3_length: 13; j_call: TRBJ1-2; clone_size: -; cdr3_aa: CASSLAGPYGYTF; cdr3_nt: TGTGCCAGCAGCTTAGCAGGGCCCTATGGCTACACCTTC
v_call: TRBV7-7; d_call: -; cdr3_length: 13; j_call: TRBJ2-1; clone_size: -; cdr3_aa: CASSLVWGDEQFF; cdr3_nt: TGTGCTAGCAGCTTAGTTTGGGGCGATGAGCAGTTCTTC
v_call: TRBV15; d_call: TRBD2; cdr3_length: 15; j_call: TRBJ2-1; clone_size: -; cdr3_aa: CATASLAVSYNEQFF; cdr3_nt: TGTGCCACCGCATCCCTAGCGGTGTCCTACAATGAGCAGTTCTTC
v_call: TRBV6-6; d_call: TRBD1; cdr3_length: 16; j_call: TRBJ1-2; clone_size: -; cdr3_aa: CASSTTPDRGDYGYTF; cdr3_nt: TGTGCCAGCAGTACTACCCCGGACAGGGGAGACTATGGCTACACCTTC
v_call: TRBV21-1; d_call: -; cdr3_length: 15; j_call: TRBJ1-5; clone_size: -; cdr3_aa: CASSNPGLERQPQHF; cdr3_nt: TGTGCCAGCAGCAATCCGGGACTAGAGCGGCAGCCCCAGCATTTT
v_call: TRBV12-5; d_call: -; cdr3_length: 19; j_call: TRBJ2-3; clone_size: -; cdr3_aa: CASGLELYPPSTFTYTQYF; cdr3_nt: TGTGCTAGTGGTCTAGAACTTTACCCTCCTTCAACCTTCACCTATACGCAGTATTTT
v_call: TRBV10-3; d_call: -; cdr3_length: 11; j_call: TRBJ2-7; clone_size: -; cdr3_aa: CAILADYEQYF; cdr3_nt: TGTGCCATCCTAGCAGACTACGAGCAGTACTTC
v_call: TRBV5-5; d_call: -; cdr3_length: 17; j_call: TRBJ2-7; clone_size: -; cdr3_aa: CASSPGGSWAPSYEQYF; cdr3_nt: TGTGCCAGCAGCCCTGGAGGGTCGTGGGCCCCTTCCTACGAGCAGTACTTC
v_call: TRBV20-1; d_call: TRBD2; cdr3_length: 10; j_call: TRBJ2-1; clone_size: -; cdr3_aa: CRLAGDEQFF; cdr3_nt: TGCAGGTTAGCGGGGGATGAGCAGTTCTTC
v_call: TRBV7-3; d_call: TRBD2; cdr3_length: 18; j_call: TRBJ2-1; clone_size: -; cdr3_aa: CASSASGTSGRVNNEQFF; cdr3_nt: TGTGCCAGCAGCGCATCCGGGACTAGCGGGAGGGTTAACAATGAGCAGTTCTTC
v_call: TRBV29-1; d_call: -; cdr3_length: 15; j_call: TRBJ1-4; clone_size: -; cdr3_aa: CSVERGLGANEKLFF; cdr3_nt: TGCAGCGTTGAAAGGGGGTTGGGTGCTAATGAAAAACTGTTTTTT
v_call: TRBV7-9; d_call: TRBD2; cdr3_length: 15; j_call: TRBJ2-3; clone_size: -; cdr3_aa: CASSSRLADTDTQYF; cdr3_nt: TGTGCCAGCAGCTCGCGGCTAGCGGACACAGATACGCAGTATTTT
v_call: TRBV27; d_call: -; cdr3_length: 13; j_call: TRBJ1-1; clone_size: -; cdr3_aa: CASSFPGNTEAFF; cdr3_nt: TGTGCCAGCAGTTTCCCGGGGAACACTGAAGCTTTCTTT
v_call: TRBV9; d_call: -; cdr3_length: 16; j_call: TRBJ1-6; clone_size: -; cdr3_aa: CASSAQGHSYNSPLHF; cdr3_nt: TGTGCCAGCAGCGCCCAGGGGCACTCCTATAATTCACCCCTCCACTTT
v_call: TRBV4-1; d_call: -; cdr3_length: 14; j_call: TRBJ1-4; clone_size: -; cdr3_aa: CASSQLGGNEKLFF; cdr3_nt: TGCGCCAGCAGCCAACTCGGGGGAAATGAAAAACTGTTTTTT
v_call: TRBV5-5; d_call: -; cdr3_length: 17; j_call: TRBJ2-4; clone_size: -; cdr3_aa: CASSQQYPQGGKNIQYF; cdr3_nt: TGTGCCAGCAGCCAGCAATACCCGCAGGGGGGTAAAAACATTCAGTACTTC
v_call: TRBV10-3; d_call: -; cdr3_length: 16; j_call: TRBJ1-5; clone_size: -; cdr3_aa: CAISETGQGGNQPQHF; cdr3_nt: TGTGCCATCAGTGAGACGGGTCAGGGCGGCAATCAGCCCCAGCATTTT
v_call: TRBV27; d_call: TRBD1; cdr3_length: 15; j_call: TRBJ1-2; clone_size: -; cdr3_aa: CASSSRTGADYGYTF; cdr3_nt: TGTGCCAGCAGTTCACGAACAGGGGCGGACTATGGCTACACCTTC
v_call: TRBV5-1; d_call: -; cdr3_length: 13; j_call: TRBJ2-2; clone_size: -; cdr3_aa: CASSLGTPGELFF; cdr3_nt: TGCGCCAGCAGCCTAGGGACACCGGGGGAGCTGTTTTTT
v_call: TRBV30; d_call: TRBD2; cdr3_length: 17; j_call: TRBJ2-3; clone_size: -; cdr3_aa: CAWSWTSGGGSTDTQYF; cdr3_nt: TGTGCCTGGAGTTGGACTAGCGGGGGGGGAAGCACAGATACGCAGTATTTT
v_call: TRBV4-2; d_call: -; cdr3_length: 13; j_call: TRBJ2-3; clone_size: -; cdr3_aa: CASSLGSADTQYF; cdr3_nt: TGTGCCAGCAGCCTCGGGTCAGCAGATACGCAGTATTTT
v_call: TRBV23-1; d_call: TRBD1; cdr3_length: 16; j_call: TRBJ2-5; clone_size: -; cdr3_aa: CASSQSGQGVMETQYF; cdr3_nt: TGCGCCAGCAGTCAATCAGGACAGGGCGTCATGGAGACCCAGTACTTC
v_call: TRBV7-9; d_call: TRBD2; cdr3_length: 16; j_call: TRBJ2-5; clone_size: -; cdr3_aa: CASSEWASGKGETQYF; cdr3_nt: TGTGCCAGCAGCGAATGGGCTAGCGGGAAGGGAGAGACCCAGTACTTC
v_call: TRBV9; d_call: -; cdr3_length: 14; j_call: TRBJ1-1; clone_size: -; cdr3_aa: CASSVGSKNTEAFF; cdr3_nt: TGTGCCAGCAGCGTAGGTTCCAAAAACACTGAAGCTTTCTTT
v_call: TRBV28; d_call: -; cdr3_length: 16; j_call: TRBJ2-7; clone_size: -; cdr3_aa: CASSLRDEGFFVEQYF; cdr3_nt: TGTGCCAGCAGCTTAAGGGATGAGGGATTTTTCGTCGAGCAGTACTTC
v_call: TRBV28; d_call: -; cdr3_length: 12; j_call: TRBJ1-2; clone_size: -; cdr3_aa: CAGYRANYGYTF; cdr3_nt: TGTGCCGGATACAGGGCTAACTATGGCTACACCTTC
v_call: TRBV28; d_call: -; cdr3_length: 13; j_call: TRBJ1-1; clone_size: -; cdr3_aa: CATLSQGPTEAFF; cdr3_nt: TGTGCCACCCTTTCCCAGGGGCCCACTGAAGCTTTCTTT
v_call: TRBV29-1; d_call: -; cdr3_length: 13; j_call: TRBJ2-1; clone_size: -; cdr3_aa: CSVPTGQYNEQFF; cdr3_nt: TGCAGCGTTCCCACAGGGCAGTACAATGAGCAGTTCTTC
v_call: TRBV11-3; d_call: -; cdr3_length: 14; j_call: TRBJ2-2; clone_size: -; cdr3_aa: CASSFDSNTGELFF; cdr3_nt: TGTGCCAGCAGCTTCGACAGTAACACCGGGGAGCTGTTTTTT
v_call: TRBV27; d_call: -; cdr3_length: 16; j_call: TRBJ2-1; clone_size: -; cdr3_aa: CASSLDRQDPYNEQFF; cdr3_nt: TGTGCCAGCAGTTTGGACCGACAGGACCCCTACAATGAGCAGTTCTTC